The sequence of this TCR beta chain was determined in a study of blood T cell repertoires in COVID-19. V was clipped by 1 base and J by 1 base, with 10 bases between them. The germline CDR1 and CDR2 sequences are MGHRA and YSYEKL. The CDR3 totals 15 residues. Clones were sequenced by immunoSEQ multiplex PCR, and TCRdb holds only the in-frame ones, with some missing. Of a few hundred thousand clones detected, 80% to 90% appear once; the ten largest clones hold roughly 10%. The sequenced material came from PBMCs or T cells enriched from blood (not recorded which). The sequence derives from a woman between 18 and 30 years old who had recovered from COVID-19. The chain couples TRBV4-1 to TRBJ1-1; D is uncertain. The CDR3 nucleotides read TGCGCCAGCAGCCAAGTGGCCACCCGGAACACTGAAGCTTTCTTT. Protein: CASSQVATRNTEAFF.